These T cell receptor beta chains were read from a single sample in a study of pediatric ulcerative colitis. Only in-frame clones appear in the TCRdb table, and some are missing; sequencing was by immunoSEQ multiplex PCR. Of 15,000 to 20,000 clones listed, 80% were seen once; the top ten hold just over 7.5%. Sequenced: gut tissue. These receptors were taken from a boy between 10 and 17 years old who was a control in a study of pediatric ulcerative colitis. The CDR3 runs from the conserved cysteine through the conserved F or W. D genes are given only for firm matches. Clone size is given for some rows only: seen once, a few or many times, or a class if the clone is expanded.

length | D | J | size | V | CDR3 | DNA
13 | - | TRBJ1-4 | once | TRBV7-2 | CASRVGYNEKLFF | TGTGCCAGCAGGGTAGGGTATAATGAAAAACTGTTTTTT
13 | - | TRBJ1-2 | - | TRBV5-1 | CASSLDPGYGYTF | TGCGCCAGCAGCTTGGATCCGGGTTATGGCTACACCTTC
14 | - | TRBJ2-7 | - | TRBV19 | CASSIAVGITQQYF | TGTGCCAGTAGTATAGCGGTGGGAATTACGCAGCAGTACTTC
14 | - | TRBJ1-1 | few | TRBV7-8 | CASSPRDSNTEAFF | TGTGCCAGCAGCCCCCGGGACTCTAACACTGAAGCTTTCTTT
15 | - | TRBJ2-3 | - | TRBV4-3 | CASSRRGPLADTQYF | TGCGCCAGCTCCCGGCGGGGGCCCCTCGCAGATACGCAGTATTTT
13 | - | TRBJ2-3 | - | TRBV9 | CASMGGTVDTQYF | TGTGCCAGCATGGGGGGTACAGTAGATACGCAGTATTTT
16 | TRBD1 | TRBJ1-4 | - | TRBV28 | CASSGDRGKGREKLFF | TGTGCCAGCAGTGGAGACAGGGGGAAAGGAAGAGAAAAACTGTTTTTT
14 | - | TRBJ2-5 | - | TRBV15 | CATSTRALEETQYF | TGTGCCACCAGCACCCGAGCCCTCGAGGAGACCCAGTACTTC
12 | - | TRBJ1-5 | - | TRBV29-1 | CSVSGRDQPQHF | TGCAGCGTTTCCGGGAGGGATCAGCCCCAGCATTTT
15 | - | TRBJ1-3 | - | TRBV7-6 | CASSPGRFSGNTIYF | TGTGCCAGCAGCCCGGGACGGTTCTCTGGAAACACCATATATTTT
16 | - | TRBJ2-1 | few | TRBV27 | CASSDRGRAIVNEQFF | TGTGCCAGCAGTGACCGGGGGCGGGCCATTGTCAATGAGCAGTTCTTC
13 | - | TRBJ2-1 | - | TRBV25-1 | CASSARDYNEQFF | TGTGCCAGCAGTGCCAGGGATTACAATGAGCAGTTCTTC
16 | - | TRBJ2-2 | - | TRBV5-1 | CASSGGTSTNTGELFF | TGCGCCAGCAGCGGGGGGACCTCGACGAACACCGGGGAGCTGTTTTTT
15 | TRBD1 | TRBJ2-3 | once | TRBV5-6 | CASSRDRAPSDTQYF | TGTGCCAGCAGCCGTGACAGGGCCCCCTCAGATACGCAGTATTTT
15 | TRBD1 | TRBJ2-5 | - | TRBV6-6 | CASSQMTGEPETQYF | TGTGCCAGCAGCCAAATGACAGGGGAACCAGAGACCCAGTACTTC
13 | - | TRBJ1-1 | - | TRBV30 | CAWSVSPNTEAFF | TGTGCCTGGAGTGTATCTCCGAACACTGAAGCTTTCTTT
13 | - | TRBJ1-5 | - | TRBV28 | CASKGQYNQPQHF | TGTGCCAGCAAAGGACAGTATAATCAGCCCCAGCATTTT
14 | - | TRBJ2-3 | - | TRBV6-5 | CASSSGWSRDTQYF | TGTGCCAGCAGTTCGGGGTGGAGTCGGGATACGCAGTATTTT
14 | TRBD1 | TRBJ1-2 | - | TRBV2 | CASQGQPLNYGYTF | TGTGCCAGCCAGGGACAGCCTCTGAACTATGGCTACACCTTC
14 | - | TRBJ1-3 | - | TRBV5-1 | CASGQGSSGNTIYF | TGCGCCAGCGGCCAGGGAAGCTCTGGAAACACCATATATTTT
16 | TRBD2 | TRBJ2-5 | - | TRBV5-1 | CASSPEAGGLQETQYF | TGCGCCAGCAGCCCGGAAGCGGGAGGACTACAAGAGACCCAGTACTTC
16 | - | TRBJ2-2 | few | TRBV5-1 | CASSLASGKNTGELFF | TGCGCCAGCAGCTTGGCCAGCGGCAAGAACACCGGGGAGCTGTTTTTT
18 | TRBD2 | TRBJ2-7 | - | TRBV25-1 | CASSESTSGRGSSYEQYF | TGTGCCAGCAGTGAATCGACTAGCGGGAGAGGGAGCTCCTACGAGCAGTACTTC
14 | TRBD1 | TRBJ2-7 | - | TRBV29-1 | CSVGQGSLPYEQYF | TGCAGCGTAGGACAGGGGTCCCTTCCCTACGAGCAGTACTTC
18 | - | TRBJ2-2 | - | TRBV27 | CASSLFSSGALDTGELFF | TGTGCCAGCAGTTTATTTTCTTCTGGGGCGCTGGACACCGGGGAGCTGTTTTTT
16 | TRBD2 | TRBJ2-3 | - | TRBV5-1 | CASSLEAGGPLDTQYF | TGCGCCAGCAGCCTTGAAGCGGGGGGGCCATTAGATACGCAGTATTTT